The present TCR beta chain was sequenced within a study of CD8 T cells in Susac syndrome. Germline loops: CDR1 SGHDN, CDR2 FVKESK. This CDR3 is 14 amino acids long. Trimming pared 1 base from V and 2 bases from J, leaving 9 bases between. RNA was extracted with the RNeasy kit, and a quantity of roughly 0.5 to 1 ug was reverse transcribed using random hexamers. MiXCR was run by TCRdb on the immunoSEQ multiplex PCR reads, yielding one entry per CDR3 protein. The profile shows about 140,000 distinct CDR3 sequences, nearly 95% of them singletons. Negative isolation yielded CD4+ and CD8+ T cells, and FACS enriched TEMRA cells.

Sequencing was carried out using CD8+ T cells from PBMCs. The sequence was collected from a human donor in good health. The rearrangement links TRBV14 to TRBJ2-7; D unclear. Here the CDR3 DNA reads TGTGCCAGCAGCCAAGGCGTGACAACCTACGAGCAGTACTTC. This codes for CASSQGVTTYEQYF.